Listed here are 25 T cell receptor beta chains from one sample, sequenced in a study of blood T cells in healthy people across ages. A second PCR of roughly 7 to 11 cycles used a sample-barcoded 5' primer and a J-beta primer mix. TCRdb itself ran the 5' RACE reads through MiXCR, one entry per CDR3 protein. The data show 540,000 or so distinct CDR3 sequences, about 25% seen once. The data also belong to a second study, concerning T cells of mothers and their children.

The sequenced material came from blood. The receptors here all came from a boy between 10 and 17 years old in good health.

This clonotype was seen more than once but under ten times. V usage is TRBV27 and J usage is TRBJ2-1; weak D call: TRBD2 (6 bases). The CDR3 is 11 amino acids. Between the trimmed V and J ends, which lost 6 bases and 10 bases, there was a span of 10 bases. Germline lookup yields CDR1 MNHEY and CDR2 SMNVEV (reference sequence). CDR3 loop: CASRYGGEQFF. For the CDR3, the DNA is TGTGCCAGCAGATACGGGGGAGAGCAGTTCTTC.

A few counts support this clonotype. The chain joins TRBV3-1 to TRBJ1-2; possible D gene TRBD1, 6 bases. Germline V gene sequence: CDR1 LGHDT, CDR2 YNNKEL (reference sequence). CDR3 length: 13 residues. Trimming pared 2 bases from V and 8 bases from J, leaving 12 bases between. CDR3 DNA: TGTGCCAGCAGCCAATTGTCAGGGGAGGGCTACACCTTC. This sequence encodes CASSQLSGEGYTF. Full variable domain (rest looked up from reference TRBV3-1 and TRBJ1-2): DTAVSQTPKYLVTQMGNDKSIKCEQNLGHDTMYWYKQDSKKFLKIMFSYNNKELIINETVPNRFSPKSPDKAHLNLHINSLELGDSAVYFCASSQLSGEGYTFGSGTRLTVV.

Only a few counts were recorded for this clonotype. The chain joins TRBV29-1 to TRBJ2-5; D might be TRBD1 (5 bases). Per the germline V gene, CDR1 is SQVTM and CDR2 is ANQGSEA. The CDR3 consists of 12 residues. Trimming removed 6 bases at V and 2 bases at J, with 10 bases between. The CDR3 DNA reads TGCAGCGTGAGACAGAGTCAAGAGACCCAGTACTTC. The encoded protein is CSVRQSQETQYF.

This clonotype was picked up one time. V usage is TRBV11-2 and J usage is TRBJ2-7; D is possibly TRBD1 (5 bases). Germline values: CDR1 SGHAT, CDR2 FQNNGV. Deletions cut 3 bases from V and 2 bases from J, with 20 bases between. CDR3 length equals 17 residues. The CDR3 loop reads CASSLILVGREAYEQYF. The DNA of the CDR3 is TGTGCCAGCAGCTTGATATTAGTGGGCAGGGAAGCCTACGAGCAGTACTTC.

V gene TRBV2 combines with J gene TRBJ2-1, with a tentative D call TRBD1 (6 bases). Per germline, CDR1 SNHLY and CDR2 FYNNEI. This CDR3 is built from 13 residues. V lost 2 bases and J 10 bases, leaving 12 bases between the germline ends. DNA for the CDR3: TGTGCCAGCAGTGAACACAGGGCGGTGGAGCAGTTCTTC. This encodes CASSEHRAVEQFF. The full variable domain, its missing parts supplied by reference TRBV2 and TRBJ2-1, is EPEVTQTPSHQVTQMGQEVILRCVPISNHLYFYWYRQILGQKVEFLVSFYNNEISEKSEIFDDQFSVERPDGSNFTLKIRSTKLEDSAMYFCASSEHRAVEQFFGPGTRLTVL.

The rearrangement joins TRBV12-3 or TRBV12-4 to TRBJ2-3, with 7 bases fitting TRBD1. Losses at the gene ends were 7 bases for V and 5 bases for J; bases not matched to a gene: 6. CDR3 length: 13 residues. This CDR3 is CASTTGDGDTQYF. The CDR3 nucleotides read TGTGCCAGCACCACAGGGGATGGAGATACGCAGTATTTT.

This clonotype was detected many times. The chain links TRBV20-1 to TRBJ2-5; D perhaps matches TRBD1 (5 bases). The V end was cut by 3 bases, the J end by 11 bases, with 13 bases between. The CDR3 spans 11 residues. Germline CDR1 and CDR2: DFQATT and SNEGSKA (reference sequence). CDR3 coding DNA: TGCAGTGCTAGGGAAGGGGTGATTCAGTACTTC. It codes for CSAREGVIQYF.

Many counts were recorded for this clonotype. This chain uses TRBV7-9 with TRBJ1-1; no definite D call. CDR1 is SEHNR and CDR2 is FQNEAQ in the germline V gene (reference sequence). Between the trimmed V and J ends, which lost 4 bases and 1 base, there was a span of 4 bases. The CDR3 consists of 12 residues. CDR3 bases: TGTGCCAGCAGCTCCTCGAACACTGAAGCTTTCTTT. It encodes CASSSSNTEAFF. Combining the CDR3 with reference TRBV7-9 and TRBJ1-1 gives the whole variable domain DTGVSQNPRHKITKRGQNVTFRCDPISEHNRLYWYRQTLGQGPEFLTYFQNEAQLEKSRLLSDRFSAERPKGSFSTLEIQRTEQGDSAMYLCASSSSNTEAFFGQGTRLTVV.

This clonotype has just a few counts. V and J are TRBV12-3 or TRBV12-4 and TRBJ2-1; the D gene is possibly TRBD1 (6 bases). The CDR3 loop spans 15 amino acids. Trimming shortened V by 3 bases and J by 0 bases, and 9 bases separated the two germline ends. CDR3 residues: CASSFDRSSYNEQFF. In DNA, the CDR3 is TGTGCCAGCAGTTTCGACAGGAGCTCCTACAATGAGCAGTTCTTC.

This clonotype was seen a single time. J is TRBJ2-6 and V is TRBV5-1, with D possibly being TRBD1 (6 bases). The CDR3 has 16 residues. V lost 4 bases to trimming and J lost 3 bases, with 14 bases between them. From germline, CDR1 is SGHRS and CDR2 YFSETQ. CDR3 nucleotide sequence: TGCGCCAGCAGCGGAACCGACAGGTATGGGGCCAACGTCCTGACTTTC. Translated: CASSGTDRYGANVLTF.

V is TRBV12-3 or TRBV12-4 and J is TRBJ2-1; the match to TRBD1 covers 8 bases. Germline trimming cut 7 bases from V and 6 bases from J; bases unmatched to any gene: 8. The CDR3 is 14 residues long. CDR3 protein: CASTGQGGRNEQFF. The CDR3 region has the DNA TGTGCCAGCACCGGACAGGGCGGACGCAATGAGCAGTTCTTC.

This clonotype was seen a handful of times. The CDR3 region is CASSLKGDLQETQYF. The CDR3 DNA is TGTGCCAGCAGTCTAAAGGGGGACCTCCAAGAGACCCAGTACTTC. V usage is TRBV7-8 and J usage is TRBJ2-5, with D perhaps TRBD1 (6 bases). Trimming stripped 6 bases from V and 1 base from J, with 15 bases between. The CDR3 totals 15 residues. Germline lookup yields CDR1 SGHVS and CDR2 FQNEAQ.

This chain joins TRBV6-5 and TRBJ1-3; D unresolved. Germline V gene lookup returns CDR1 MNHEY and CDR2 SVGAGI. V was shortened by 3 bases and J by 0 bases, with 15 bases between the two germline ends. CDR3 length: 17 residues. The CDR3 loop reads CASSYEHLGLSGNTIYF. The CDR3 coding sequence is TGTGCCAGCAGTTATGAGCACCTAGGACTCTCTGGAAACACCATATATTTT.

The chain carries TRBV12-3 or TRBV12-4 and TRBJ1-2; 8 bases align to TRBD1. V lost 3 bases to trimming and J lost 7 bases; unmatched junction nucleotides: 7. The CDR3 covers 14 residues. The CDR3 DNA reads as TGTGCCAGCAGTTTTCTTGGACAGGGAGCTGGCTACACCTTC. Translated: CASSFLGQGAGYTF.

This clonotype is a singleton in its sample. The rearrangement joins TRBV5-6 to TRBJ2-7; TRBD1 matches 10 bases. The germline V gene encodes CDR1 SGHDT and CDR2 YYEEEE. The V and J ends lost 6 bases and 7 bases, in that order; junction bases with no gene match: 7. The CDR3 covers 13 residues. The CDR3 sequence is CASNRDRGGEQYF. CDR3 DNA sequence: TGTGCCAGCAACCGGGACAGGGGCGGTGAGCAGTACTTC.

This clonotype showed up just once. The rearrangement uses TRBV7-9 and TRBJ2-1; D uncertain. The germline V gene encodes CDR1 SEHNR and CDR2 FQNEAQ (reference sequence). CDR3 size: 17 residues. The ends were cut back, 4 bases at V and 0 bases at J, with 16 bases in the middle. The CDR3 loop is CASSSLQRVSSYNEQFF. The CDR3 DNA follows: TGTGCCAGCAGCTCCCTTCAGCGAGTCAGCTCCTACAATGAGCAGTTCTTC.

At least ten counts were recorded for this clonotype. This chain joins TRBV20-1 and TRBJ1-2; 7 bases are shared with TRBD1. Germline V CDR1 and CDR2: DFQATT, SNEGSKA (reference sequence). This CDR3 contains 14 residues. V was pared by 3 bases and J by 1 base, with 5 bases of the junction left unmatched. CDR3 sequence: CSASVPGGNYGYTF. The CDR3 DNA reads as TGCAGTGCTAGTGTACCAGGGGGTAACTATGGCTACACCTTC.

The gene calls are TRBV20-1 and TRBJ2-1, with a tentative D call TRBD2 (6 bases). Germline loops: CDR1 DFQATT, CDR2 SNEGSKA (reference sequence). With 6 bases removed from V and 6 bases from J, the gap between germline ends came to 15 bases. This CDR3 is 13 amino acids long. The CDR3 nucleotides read TGCAGTGCCTCCGGGACTCGCGGCAATGAGCAGTTCTTC. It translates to CSASGTRGNEQFF.

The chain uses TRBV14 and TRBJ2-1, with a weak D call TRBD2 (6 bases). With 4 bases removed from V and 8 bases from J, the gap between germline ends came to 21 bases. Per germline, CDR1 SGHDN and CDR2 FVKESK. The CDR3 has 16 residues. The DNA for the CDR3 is TGTGCCAGCAGCCCCTCCCCGGGAGTGGGTGTGGATGAGCAGTTCTTC. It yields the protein CASSPSPGVGVDEQFF.

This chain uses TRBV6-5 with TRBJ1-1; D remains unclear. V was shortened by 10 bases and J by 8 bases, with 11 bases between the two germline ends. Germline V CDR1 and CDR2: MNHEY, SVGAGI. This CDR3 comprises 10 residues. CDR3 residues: CATGVKEAFF. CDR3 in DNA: TGTGCCACGGGAGTTAAGGAAGCTTTCTTT.

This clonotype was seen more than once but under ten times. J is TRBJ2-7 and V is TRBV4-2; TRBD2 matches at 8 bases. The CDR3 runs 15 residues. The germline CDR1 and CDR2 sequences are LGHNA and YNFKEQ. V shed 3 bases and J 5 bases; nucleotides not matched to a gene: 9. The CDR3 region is CASSQVGLGVHEQYF. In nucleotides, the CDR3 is TGTGCCAGCAGCCAGGTGGGACTAGGGGTCCACGAGCAGTACTTC.

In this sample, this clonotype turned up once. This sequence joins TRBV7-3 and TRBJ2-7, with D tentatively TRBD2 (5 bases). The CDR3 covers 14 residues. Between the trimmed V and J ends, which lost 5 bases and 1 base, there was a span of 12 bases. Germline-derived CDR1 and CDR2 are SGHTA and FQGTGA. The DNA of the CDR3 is TGTGCCAGCAGCCCCTTTCCGGGGTCCTACGAGCAGTACTTC. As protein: CASSPFPGSYEQYF.

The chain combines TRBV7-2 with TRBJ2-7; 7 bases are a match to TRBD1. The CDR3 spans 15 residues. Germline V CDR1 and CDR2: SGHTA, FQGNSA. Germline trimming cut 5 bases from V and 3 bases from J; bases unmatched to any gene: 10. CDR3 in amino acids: CASSTGTAFLYEQYF. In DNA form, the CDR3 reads TGTGCCAGCAGCACCGGGACAGCATTTCTCTACGAGCAGTACTTC.

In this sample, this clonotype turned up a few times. The CDR3 reads CASSQTGTGELFF. The DNA for the CDR3 is TGTGCCAGCAGCCAGACAGGCACCGGGGAGCTGTTTTTT. The chain joins TRBV25-1 to TRBJ2-2; maybe TRBD1 (6 bases). This CDR3 has 13 residues. CDR1 is MGHDK and CDR2 is SYGVNS in the germline V gene. V gave up 6 bases and J gave up 4 bases, with 9 bases separating them. Full variable domain (missing parts from reference TRBV25-1 and TRBJ2-2): EADIYQTPRYLVIGTGKKITLECSQTMGHDKMYWYQQDPGMELHLIHYSYGVNSTEKGDLSSESTVSRIRTEHFPLTLESARPSHTSQYLCASSQTGTGELFFGEGSRLTVL.

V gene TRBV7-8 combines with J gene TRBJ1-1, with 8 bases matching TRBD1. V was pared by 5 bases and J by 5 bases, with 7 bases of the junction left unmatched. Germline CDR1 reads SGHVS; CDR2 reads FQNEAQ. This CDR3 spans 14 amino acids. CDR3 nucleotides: TGTGCCAGCAGCGCCCAGGGGGCTTTGACTGAAGCTTTCTTT. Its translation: CASSAQGALTEAFF.